Below, 22 T cell receptor beta chains from the same sample are listed, as sequenced in a study of blood T cells in healthy people across ages. The authors ran a second PCR of about 7 to 12 cycles using a sample-barcoded 5' primer and a J-beta primer mix. MiXCR, run by TCRdb on the 5' RACE reads, gives a single entry per CDR3 protein. This table holds 550,000 to 650,000 distinct CDR3 sequences, about 30% found once. Material for sequencing was blood. The receptors shown here come from a woman aged 80 or over in good health.

The table lists this clonotype with many counts. This chain links TRBV6-5 with TRBJ1-2; tentatively, D is TRBD1 (6 bases). The CDR3 is 16 amino acids. Germline V gene sequence: CDR1 MNHEY, CDR2 SVGAGI. Trimming shortened V by 2 bases and J by 4 bases, and 17 bases separated the two germline ends. DNA for the CDR3: TGTGCCAGCAGTTACAGGTTGGGGGGCTTTAGCTATGGCTACACCTTC. The encoded protein is CASSYRLGGFSYGYTF.

This sequence joins TRBV21-1 and TRBJ2-3; the listed D gene, TRBD2, was not tested against the DNA. TRBV21-1 is a pseudogene segment. The CDR3 extends over 16 amino acids. CDR3 protein: CAGSPPRAGFGDTQYF. CDR3 sequence (DNA): TGTGCCGGCAGCCCCCCGAGGGCGGGGTTTGGAGATACGCAGTATTTT.

The chain combines TRBV3-1 with TRBJ2-7; D possibly corresponds to TRBD2 (6 bases). Germline V CDR1 and CDR2: LGHDT, YNNKEL (reference sequence). This CDR3 is 16 amino acids long. The V end was cut by 0 bases, the J end by 7 bases, with 19 bases between. This CDR3 is CASSQESGVSYNEQYF. CDR3 DNA sequence: TGTGCCAGCAGCCAAGAATCGGGGGTGTCCTACAATGAGCAGTACTTC.

In DNA, the CDR3 is TGTGCCTGCTCCGGACAGACCGGGGAGCTGTTTTTT. Amino acid sequence: CACSGQTGELFF. V and J are TRBV30 and TRBJ2-2; D perhaps matches TRBD1 (6 bases). Trimming removed 6 bases at V and 5 bases at J, with 10 bases between. The CDR3 loop spans 12 amino acids. The V gene's germline CDR1 is GTSNPN and CDR2 SVGIG (reference sequence).

As concerns this clonotype: A single base separates this from a much larger clone, so it may be a read error. The rearrangement uses TRBV10-3 and TRBJ2-7; D gene uncertain. CDR1 and CDR2 (germline): ENHRY, SYGVKD. This CDR3 is 13 amino acids long. The CDR3 protein is CAIRESVDYEQYF. Here the CDR3 DNA reads TGTGCCATCAGGGAGTCGGTGGACTACGAGCAGTACTTC.

The chain carries TRBV29-1 and TRBJ2-1; 7 bases line up with TRBD2. Trimming took 1 base from V and 2 from J; bases not matched to a gene: 2. This CDR3 spans 14 amino acids. Germline values: CDR1 SQVTM, CDR2 ANQGSEA. The CDR3 sequence: CSVEGSGTYNEQFF. The DNA of the CDR3 is TGCAGCGTTGAAGGCAGCGGGACCTACAATGAGCAGTTCTTC.

This clonotype has ten or more counts. The chain combines TRBV11-2 with TRBJ2-7; D uncertain. CDR3 length: 12 residues. Germline CDR1 reads SGHAT; CDR2 reads FQNNGV. Deletions cut 9 bases from V and 2 bases from J, with 11 bases between. CDR3 nucleotide sequence: TGTGCCAGTTTGAAGTCTACCTACGAGCAGTACTTC. As protein: CASLKSTYEQYF.

This clonotype came up many times. The J gene is TRBJ1-1, the V gene TRBV20-1, with no clear D. V was clipped by 3 bases and J by 8 bases, with 10 bases between them. Looked up from germline, CDR1 is DFQATT and CDR2 is SNEGSKA (reference sequence). This CDR3 has 11 residues. The CDR3 here is CSASREPEAFF. The CDR3 region has the DNA TGCAGTGCTAGTCGGGAGCCGGAAGCTTTCTTT.

This clonotype was seen a few times. The rearrangement links TRBV4-2 to TRBJ2-3; 12 nucleotides match TRBD2. The V segment lost 1 base and the J segment 5 bases; nucleotides outside the gene matches: 7. CDR1 LGHNA and CDR2 YNFKEQ come from the germline V gene. The CDR3 has 17 residues. The CDR3: CASSQAKTSGSEDTQYF. CDR3 DNA: TGTGCCAGCAGCCAAGCGAAGACTAGCGGGAGTGAAGATACGCAGTATTTT.

This clonotype has just a few counts. CDR3 loop: CASSPRGNQETQYF. The CDR3 region has the DNA TGTGCCAGCTCACCACGTGGGAATCAAGAGACCCAGTACTTC. This sequence joins TRBV18 and TRBJ2-5; D is unresolved. CDR3 length equals 14 residues. Germline V gene data show CDR1 as KGHSH and CDR2 as LQKENI. Trimming took 1 base from V and 2 from J, leaving 8 bases between them.

This clonotype was found many times. The V and J genes are TRBV21-1 and TRBJ2-7. TRBV21-1 is classified as a pseudogene. The CDR3 consists of 14 residues. For the CDR3, the DNA is TGTGCCAGCAGCAAATTAGACAGCTCCTACGAGCAGTACTTC. It codes for CASSKLDSSYEQYF.

This chain links TRBV7-9 with TRBJ1-2; 10 bases match TRBD1. The CDR3 loop spans 14 amino acids. The germline V gene has CDR1 SEHNR and CDR2 FQNEAQ (reference sequence). J gave up 6 bases and V 5 bases, and 6 bases lay outside the gene matches. The CDR3 bases are TGTGCCAGCAGCAACTCCGGGACAGGGGATGGCTACACCTTC. Translating it yields CASSNSGTGDGYTF.

This clonotype was seen repeatedly, ten times or more. This sequence joins TRBV4-3 and TRBJ2-6; perhaps TRBD1 as D (5 bases). V was cut by 0 bases and J by 2 bases, with 8 bases left in between. Germline CDR1 LGHNA, CDR2 YSLEER. The CDR3 sequence is 16 residues long. CDR3 in DNA: TGCGCCAGCAGCCAAGAATCGACAGCTGGGGCCAACGTCCTGACTTTC. It yields the protein CASSQESTAGANVLTF.

This clonotype showed up many times. CDR3 residues: CASSTLGQGSADTQYF. The CDR3 DNA is TGTGCCAGCAGCACTTTGGGACAGGGGAGCGCAGATACGCAGTATTTT. The V gene is TRBV12-3 or TRBV12-4, the J gene TRBJ2-3, with 10 bases aligning to TRBD1. This CDR3 has 16 amino acids. Trimming cost V 6 bases and J 4 bases; bases outside gene matches: 10.

This clonotype was found many times. This chain connects TRBV4-3 to TRBJ1-5; no reliable D call. The V and J ends lost 2 bases and 1 base respectively, with 9 bases between them. The CDR3 contains 15 residues. Germline CDR1 and CDR2: LGHNA and YSLEER. CDR3 DNA: TGCGCCAGCAGCCAAACTGGACTAAGCAATCAGCCCCAGCATTTT. It encodes CASSQTGLSNQPQHF.

The chain is built from TRBV30 and TRBJ1-2; 7 bases are a match to TRBD1. Losses at the gene ends were 2 bases for V and 7 bases for J; bases not matched to a gene: 10. Germline-derived CDR1 and CDR2 are GTSNPN and SVGIG (reference sequence). The CDR3 runs 14 residues. CDR3: CAWSLLSGGSGYTF. The CDR3 DNA sequence: TGTGCCTGGAGTCTCCTTTCAGGGGGAAGTGGCTACACCTTC.

As for this clonotype: A read error is likely, as this CDR3 ends without the conserved phenylalanine or tryptophan. The chain has TRBV7-9 and TRBJ2-3; no clear D gene. This CDR3 comprises 16 residues. Germline V gene sequence: CDR1 SEHNR, CDR2 FQNEAQ (reference sequence). Trimming left V 3 bases short and J 0 bases short, with 13 bases between. CDR3 residues: CASSLYLGISTDTQYC. DNA for the CDR3: TGTGCCAGCAGCTTGTATCTGGGGATTAGCACAGATACGCAGTATTGT.

As concerns this clonotype: A much larger clone differs from this one at a single base, so this may be a read error. This sequence joins TRBV25-1 and TRBJ2-3, with 10 bases aligning to TRBD2. Germline values: CDR1 MGHDK, CDR2 SYGVNS. This CDR3 has 11 amino acids. CDR3 loop: CASGGSDTQYF. In nucleotides, the CDR3 is TGTGCTAGCGGGGGGTCGGATACGCAGTATTTT.

The chain links TRBV20-1 to TRBJ2-2; 9 bases agree with TRBD1. The germline CDR1 and CDR2 sequences are DFQATT and SNEGSKA (reference sequence). CDR3 size: 16 residues. Losses at the gene ends were 2 bases for V and 2 bases for J; bases not matched to a gene: 6. The CDR3, as DNA: TGCAGTGCTAGATCCGACAGGGGGTCCAACACCGGGGAGCTGTTTTTT. Its translation is CSARSDRGSNTGELFF.

Concerning this clonotype: Given a much more abundant clone one base away, this may be a read error. The chain links TRBV6-5 to TRBJ2-6, with D perhaps matching TRBD1 (5 bases). Germline CDR1 is MNHEY and CDR2 is SVGAGI. The CDR3 runs to 19 residues. The CDR3 loop reads CASSYSRPGSSSGANVRTF. The DNA of the CDR3 is TGTGCCAGCAGTTACTCGCGGCCAGGGTCATCCTCTGGGGCCAACGTCCGGACTTTC.

The chain carries TRBV4-1 and TRBJ1-2; D unclear. The germline gives CDR1 MGHRA, CDR2 YSYEKL. Deletions cut 0 bases from V and 8 bases from J, with 16 bases between. The CDR3 is 15 amino acids. The CDR3 DNA reads TGCGCCAGCAGCCAAGATCCGCGAGGCGAGGACGGCTACACCTTC. This translates into CASSQDPRGEDGYTF.

Remarks on this clonotype: Just one base apart from a much larger clone, this may be a read error. This rearrangement joins TRBV7-9 to TRBJ2-1, with unresolved D. The CDR3 extends over 15 amino acids. The V end lost 4 bases, the J end lost 10 bases, and 20 bases lay between the germline ends. Per the germline V gene, CDR1 is SEHNR and CDR2 is FQNEAQ (reference sequence). The DNA of the CDR3 is TGTGCCAGCAGCTCGGTTGCCCCTTTATACTACGAGCAGTTCTTC. This sequence encodes CASSSVAPLYYEQFF. Full variable domain (outside the CDR3, taken from reference TRBV7-9 and TRBJ2-1): DTGVSQNPRHKITKRGQNVTFRCDPISEHNRLYWYRQTLGQGPEFLTYFQNEAQLEKSRLLSDRFSAERPKGSFSTLEIQRTEQGDSAMYLCASSSVAPLYYEQFFGPGTRLTVL.